One and the same sample provided the 8 T cell receptor beta chains below, sequenced in a study of T cells in localized non-small cell lung cancer. TCRdb's copy holds only in-frame clones and misses some; the assay was immunoSEQ multiplex PCR. The table has tens of thousands of clones, roughly four fifths seen once. The input for sequencing was peripheral blood, taken before any cancer treatment. The receptors here all came from a female donor of 60 years or more with stage I lung adenocarcinoma.

In nucleotides, the CDR3 is TGTGCCAGCAGCCAGGACATTAGTGAAGCTTTCTTT. It encodes CASSQDISEAFF. The V and J genes are TRBV11-3 and TRBJ1-1; a possible D gene is TRBD1 (5 bases). From germline, CDR1 is SGHNT and CDR2 YENEEA. Trimming took 5 bases from V and 7 from J, leaving 11 bases between them. The CDR3 is 12 residues long.

V usage is TRBV5-1 and J usage is TRBJ2-1; D may correspond to TRBD1 or TRBD2 (5 bases each). Germline V gene lookup returns CDR1 SGHRS and CDR2 YFSETQ. Trimming took off 4 bases at V and 7 bases at J, with 15 bases between the two ends. This CDR3 has 14 amino acids. CDR3 sequence (DNA): TGCGCCAGCAGCGGGGGACGATCGTTGAATGAGCAGTTCTTC. It yields the protein CASSGGRSLNEQFF. The whole variable domain, remainder taken from reference TRBV5-1 and TRBJ2-1, is KAGVTQTPRYLIKTRGQQVTLSCSPISGHRSVSWYQQTPGQGLQFLFEYFSETQRNKGNFPGRFSGRQFSNSRSEMNVSTLELGDSALYLCASSGGRSLNEQFFGPGTRLTVL.

This clone was counted once. J is TRBJ1-5 and V is TRBV6-1, with a possible D match to TRBD1 (5 bases). Deletions cut 0 bases from V and 4 bases from J, with 16 bases between. The CDR3 runs 17 residues. In germline, CDR1 is MNHNS, CDR2 SASEGT. CDR3 coding DNA: TGTGCCAGCAGTGAAGCGAGAGGGGCACAGCGGAATCAGCCCCAGCATTTT. Translation: CASSEARGAQRNQPQHF.

The gene calls are TRBV19 and TRBJ1-2; perhaps TRBD1 as D (6 bases). Germline V lookup: CDR1 LNHDA, CDR2 SQIVND (reference sequence). The CDR3 has 15 amino acids. V shed 3 bases and J shed 0 bases, with 11 bases lying between them. The CDR3 bases are TGTGCCAGTAGTATCTCAGGGGCCCCTAACTATGGCTACACCTTC. Its translation is CASSISGAPNYGYTF.

CDR3 DNA sequence: TGTGCCAGCAGTCCCGGGACTCTCGGCTATGGCTACACCTTC. It yields the protein CASSPGTLGYGYTF. The chain is built from TRBV13 and TRBJ1-2, with D maybe TRBD1 (5 bases). The germline V gene has CDR1 PRHDT and CDR2 FYEKMQ (reference sequence). Trimming pared 6 bases from V and 4 bases from J, leaving 15 bases between. The CDR3 consists of 14 residues.

The rearrangement joins TRBV4-2 to TRBJ2-2; 16 bases fit TRBD2. With 3 bases clipped from V and 6 bases from J, the junction kept 10 bases outside the gene matches. The germline gives CDR1 LGHNA, CDR2 YNFKEQ. The CDR3 spans 19 residues. For the CDR3, the DNA is TGTGCCAGCAGCCACCTAGGGACTAGCGGGGGGGCTATTCCCGGGGAGCTGTTTTTT. Amino acid sequence: CASSHLGTSGGAIPGELFF.

The gene calls are TRBV18 and TRBJ2-7, with 11 bases aligning to TRBD1. The CDR3 length is 14 residues. The V segment lost 4 bases and the J segment 4 bases; nucleotides outside the gene matches: 3. CDR1 is KGHSH and CDR2 is LQKENI in the germline V gene. In DNA form, the CDR3 reads TGTGCCAGCTCACTTGGGACAGGGGGTTACGAGCAGTACTTC. Protein product: CASSLGTGGYEQYF.

The V call is TRBV25-1, the J call TRBJ1-4, with 7 bases lining up with TRBD1. V lost 10 bases and J lost 8; bases outside the gene matches: 10. The germline V gene has CDR1 MGHDK and CDR2 SYGVNS. The CDR3 consists of 13 residues. CDR3 loop: CATTTGRREKLFF. The CDR3 DNA reads as TGTGCCACCACGACAGGGAGGAGGGAAAAACTGTTTTTT.